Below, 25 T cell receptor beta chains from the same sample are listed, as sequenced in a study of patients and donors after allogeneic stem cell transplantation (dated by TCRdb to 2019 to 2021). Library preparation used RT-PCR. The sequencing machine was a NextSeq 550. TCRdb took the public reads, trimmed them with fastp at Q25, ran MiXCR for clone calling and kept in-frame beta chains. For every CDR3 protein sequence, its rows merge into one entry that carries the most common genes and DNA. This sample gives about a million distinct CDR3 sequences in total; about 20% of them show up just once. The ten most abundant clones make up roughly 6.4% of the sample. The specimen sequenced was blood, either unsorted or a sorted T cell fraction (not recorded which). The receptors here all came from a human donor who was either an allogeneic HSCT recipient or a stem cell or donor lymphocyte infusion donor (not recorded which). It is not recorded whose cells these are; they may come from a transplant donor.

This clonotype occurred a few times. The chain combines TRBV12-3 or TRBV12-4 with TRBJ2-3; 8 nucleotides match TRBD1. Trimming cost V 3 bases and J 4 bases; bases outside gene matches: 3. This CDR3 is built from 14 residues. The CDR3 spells CASSLATGADTQYF. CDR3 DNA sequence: TGTGCCAGCAGTTTGGCGACAGGGGCAGATACGCAGTATTTT.

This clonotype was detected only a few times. The CDR3 DNA follows: TGTGCCAGCAGCCAGCAGGGGGCCAGGCAGCCCCAGCATTTT. It is translated as CASSQQGARQPQHF. The chain couples TRBV3-1 to TRBJ1-5, with TRBD1 identical over 8 bases. Germline CDR1 reads LGHDT; CDR2 reads YNNKEL (reference sequence). The ends lost 3 bases at V and 7 bases at J; junction bases unmatched: 5. CDR3 size: 14 residues.

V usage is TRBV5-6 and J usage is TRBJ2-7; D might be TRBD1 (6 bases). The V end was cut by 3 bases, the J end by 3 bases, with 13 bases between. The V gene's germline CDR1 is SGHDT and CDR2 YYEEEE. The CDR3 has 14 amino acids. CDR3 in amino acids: CASSSDSLSYEQYF. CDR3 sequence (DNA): TGTGCCAGCAGCTCGGACAGCCTCAGCTACGAGCAGTACTTC. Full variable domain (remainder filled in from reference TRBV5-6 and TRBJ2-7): DAGVTQSPTHLIKTRGQQVTLRCSPKSGHDTVSWYQQALGQGPQFIFQYYEEEERQRGNFPDRFSGHQFPNYSSELNVNALLLGDSALYLCASSSDSLSYEQYFGPGTRLTVT.

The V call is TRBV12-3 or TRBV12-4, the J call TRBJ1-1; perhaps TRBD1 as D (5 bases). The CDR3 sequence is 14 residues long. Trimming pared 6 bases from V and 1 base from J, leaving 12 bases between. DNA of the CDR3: TGTGCCAGCAGGGCTACGGGACGGAACACTGAAGCTTTCTTT. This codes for CASRATGRNTEAFF.

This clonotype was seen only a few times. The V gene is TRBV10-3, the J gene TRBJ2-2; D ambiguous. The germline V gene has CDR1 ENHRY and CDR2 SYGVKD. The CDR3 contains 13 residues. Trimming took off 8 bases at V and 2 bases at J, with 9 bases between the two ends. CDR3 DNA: TGTGCCATCGGTACGGCTAACACCGGGGAGCTGTTTTTT. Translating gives CAIGTANTGELFF.

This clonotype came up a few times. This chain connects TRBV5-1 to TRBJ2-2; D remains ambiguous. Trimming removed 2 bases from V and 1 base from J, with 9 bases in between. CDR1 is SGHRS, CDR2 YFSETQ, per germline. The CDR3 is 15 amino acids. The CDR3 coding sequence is TGCGCCAGCAGCTTTTTGAGTGGGAACACCGGGGAGCTGTTTTTT. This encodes CASSFLSGNTGELFF.

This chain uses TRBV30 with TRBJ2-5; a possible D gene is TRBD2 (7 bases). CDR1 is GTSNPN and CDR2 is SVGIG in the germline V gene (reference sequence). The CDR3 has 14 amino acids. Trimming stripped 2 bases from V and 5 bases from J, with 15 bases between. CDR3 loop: CAWSTRGAGETQYF. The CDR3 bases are TGTGCCTGGAGTACCCGGGGGGCGGGGGAGACCCAGTACTTC.

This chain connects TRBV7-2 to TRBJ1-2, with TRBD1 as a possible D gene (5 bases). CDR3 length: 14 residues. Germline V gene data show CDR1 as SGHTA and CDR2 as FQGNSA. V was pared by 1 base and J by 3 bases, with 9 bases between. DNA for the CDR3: TGTGCCAGCAGCTTAGGACAGATTTACTATGGCTACACCTTC. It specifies CASSLGQIYYGYTF.

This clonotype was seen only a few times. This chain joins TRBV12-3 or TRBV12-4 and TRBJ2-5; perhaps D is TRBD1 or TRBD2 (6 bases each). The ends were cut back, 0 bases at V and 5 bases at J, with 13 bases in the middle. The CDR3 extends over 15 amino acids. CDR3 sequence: CASSLAGTGAETQYF. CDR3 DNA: TGTGCCAGCAGTTTAGCGGGGACGGGGGCGGAGACCCAGTACTTC.

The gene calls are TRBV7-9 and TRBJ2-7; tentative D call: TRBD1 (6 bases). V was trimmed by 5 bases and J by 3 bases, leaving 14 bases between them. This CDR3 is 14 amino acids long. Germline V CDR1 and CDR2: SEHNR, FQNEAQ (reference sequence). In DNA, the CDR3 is TGTGCCAGCAGCCGAGATCTACAGGGCTACGAGCAGTACTTC. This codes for CASSRDLQGYEQYF.

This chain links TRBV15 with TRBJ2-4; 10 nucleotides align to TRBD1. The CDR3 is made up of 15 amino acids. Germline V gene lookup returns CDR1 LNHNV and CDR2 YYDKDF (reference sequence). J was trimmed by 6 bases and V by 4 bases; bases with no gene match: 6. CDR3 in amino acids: CATSTPRDRGNIQYF. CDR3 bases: TGTGCCACCAGCACCCCCCGGGACAGGGGAAACATTCAGTACTTC.

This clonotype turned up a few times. The CDR3 region has the DNA TGCGCCAGCAGCGTATCCGGGACTAGCGGCGTTAGTGAGCAGTTCTTC. Amino acids: CASSVSGTSGVSEQFF. The rearrangement uses TRBV5-1 and TRBJ2-1; 11 bases match TRBD2. With V trimmed by 4 bases and J by 9 bases, 12 bases remained unmatched. The germline V gene encodes CDR1 SGHRS and CDR2 YFSETQ. The CDR3 runs to 16 residues.

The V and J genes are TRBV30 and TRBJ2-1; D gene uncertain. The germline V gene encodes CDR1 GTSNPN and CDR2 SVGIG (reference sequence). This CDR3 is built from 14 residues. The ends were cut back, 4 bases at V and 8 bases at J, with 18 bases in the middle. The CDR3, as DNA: TGTGCCTGGAATTCGGCTACCCCGAACGATGAGCAGTTCTTC. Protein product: CAWNSATPNDEQFF.

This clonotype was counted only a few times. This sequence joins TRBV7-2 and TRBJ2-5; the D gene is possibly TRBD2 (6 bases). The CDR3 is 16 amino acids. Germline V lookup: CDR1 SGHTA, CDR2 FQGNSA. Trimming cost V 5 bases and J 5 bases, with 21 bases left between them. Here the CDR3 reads CASSPERLVILETQYF. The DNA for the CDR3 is TGTGCCAGCAGCCCAGAAAGACTAGTAATTTTGGAGACCCAGTACTTC.

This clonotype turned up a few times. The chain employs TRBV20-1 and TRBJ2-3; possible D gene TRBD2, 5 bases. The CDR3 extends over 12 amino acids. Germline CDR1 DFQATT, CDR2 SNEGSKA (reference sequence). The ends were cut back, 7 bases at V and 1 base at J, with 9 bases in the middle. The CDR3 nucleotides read TGCAGTGTCGTGCGGGGCACAGATACGCAGTATTTT. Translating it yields CSVVRGTDTQYF.

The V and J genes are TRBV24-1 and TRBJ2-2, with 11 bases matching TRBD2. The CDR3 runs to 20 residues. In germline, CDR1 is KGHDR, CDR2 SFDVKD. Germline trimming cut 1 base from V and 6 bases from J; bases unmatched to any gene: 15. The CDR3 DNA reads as TGTGCCACCAGTGATTTTTCGCCTTGGCTAGCGGGAGGAAAACCCGGGGAGCTGTTTTTT. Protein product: CATSDFSPWLAGGKPGELFF.

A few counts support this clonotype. CDR3: CSARDWLVIAPYSYNEQFF. DNA for the CDR3: TGCAGTGCTAGAGATTGGTTGGTGATAGCCCCTTACTCCTACAATGAGCAGTTCTTC. The chain links TRBV20-1 to TRBJ2-1, with no clear D. Between the trimmed V and J ends, which lost 0 bases and 0 bases, there was a span of 21 bases. This CDR3 is built from 19 residues. Germline CDR1 and CDR2: DFQATT and SNEGSKA (reference sequence).

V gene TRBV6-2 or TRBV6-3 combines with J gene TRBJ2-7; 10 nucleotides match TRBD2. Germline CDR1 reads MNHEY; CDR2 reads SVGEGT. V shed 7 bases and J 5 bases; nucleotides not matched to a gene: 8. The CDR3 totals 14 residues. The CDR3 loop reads CASKPGLATHEQYF. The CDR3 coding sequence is TGTGCCAGCAAGCCGGGACTAGCGACCCACGAGCAGTACTTC.

CDR3 DNA: TGTGCCAGCAGCCCGTGGGGGCCAGGCTCTGCCTCAGATACGCAGTATTTT. Protein product: CASSPWGPGSASDTQYF. The chain combines TRBV7-2 with TRBJ2-3; maybe TRBD1 (6 bases). Germline V gives CDR1 SGHTA, CDR2 FQGNSA. Trimming took off 5 bases at V and 4 bases at J, with 22 bases between the two ends. The CDR3 totals 17 residues.

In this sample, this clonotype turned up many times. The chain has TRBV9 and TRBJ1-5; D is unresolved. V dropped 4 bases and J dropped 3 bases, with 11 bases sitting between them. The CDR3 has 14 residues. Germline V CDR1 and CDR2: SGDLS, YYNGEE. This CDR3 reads CASSPQGFNQPQHF. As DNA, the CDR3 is TGTGCCAGCAGCCCTCAAGGGTTCAATCAGCCCCAGCATTTT.

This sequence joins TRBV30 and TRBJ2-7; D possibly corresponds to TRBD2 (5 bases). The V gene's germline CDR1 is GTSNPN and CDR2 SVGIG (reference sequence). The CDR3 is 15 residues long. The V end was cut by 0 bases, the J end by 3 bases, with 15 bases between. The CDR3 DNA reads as TGTGCCTGGAGTGTACCCGGGTCGGGGTTCTACGAGCAGTACTTC. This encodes CAWSVPGSGFYEQYF.

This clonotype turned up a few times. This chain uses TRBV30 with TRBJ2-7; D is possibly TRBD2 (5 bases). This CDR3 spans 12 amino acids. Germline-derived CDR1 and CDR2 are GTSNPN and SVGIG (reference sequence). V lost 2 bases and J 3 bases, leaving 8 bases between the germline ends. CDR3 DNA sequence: TGTGCCTGGAGTCTGGGGAGCTACGAGCAGTACTTC. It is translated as CAWSLGSYEQYF. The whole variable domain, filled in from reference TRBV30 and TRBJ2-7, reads SQTIHQWPATLVQPVGSPLSLECTVEGTSNPNLYWYRQAAGRGLQLLFYSVGIGQISSEVPQNLSASRPQDRQFILSSKKLLLSDSGFYLCAWSLGSYEQYFGPGTRLTVT.

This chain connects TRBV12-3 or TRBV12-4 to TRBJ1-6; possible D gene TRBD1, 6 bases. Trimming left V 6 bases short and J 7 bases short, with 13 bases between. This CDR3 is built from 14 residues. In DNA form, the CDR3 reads TGTGCCAGCAGCTACAGGGCCTTGAATTCACCCCTCCACTTT. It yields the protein CASSYRALNSPLHF.

CDR3 residues: CATEKGVNQPQHF. CDR3 sequence (DNA): TGTGCCACTGAGAAGGGGGTGAATCAGCCCCAGCATTTT. The chain carries TRBV19 and TRBJ1-5; maybe TRBD1 (6 bases). The CDR3 has 13 residues. V shed 10 bases and J shed 4 bases, with 14 bases lying between them. Germline V lookup: CDR1 LNHDA, CDR2 SQIVND (reference sequence).

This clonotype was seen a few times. In DNA form, the CDR3 reads TGTGCCACCAGTGAAAAGGGGCGCATTGGAGATACGCAGTATTTT. Amino acids: CATSEKGRIGDTQYF. The chain uses TRBV24-1 and TRBJ2-3, with D perhaps TRBD1 (5 bases). The CDR3 runs 15 residues. Trimming shortened V by 4 bases and J by 5 bases, and 15 bases separated the two germline ends. CDR1 and CDR2 (germline): KGHDR, SFDVKD.